Detailed here is one T cell receptor (beta chain). The antigen remains unidentified. These data come from a study of monozygotic twins with inflammatory bowel disease. Study-level points and caveats: The existence of one strong signal or clonotype linked to IBD lacked support. Since immunosuppressive treatments differed, patient repertoires may have gained added variability.

CDR1 and CDR2 from the germline V gene are SGHAT and FQDESV (reference sequence). The CDR3 contains 18 residues. With the 5' RACE reads reprocessed, TCRdb shows one record per CDR3 protein and no DNA. The ten top clones account for approximately 2%, within a sample of 300,000 to 400,000 distinct CDR3 sequences. Material for sequencing was blood. This receptor was taken from a human donor with ulcerative colitis or Crohn's disease, or a healthy co-twin of an affected twin (not recorded which). The genes are TRBV11-1 and TRBJ1-6; TCRdb picks TRBD1, but there is no DNA to check that call. Here the CDR3 reads CASSSSVVRQALNSPLHF.